This T cell receptor (beta chain) was sequenced for a study of chemoradiotherapy in HPV16-positive cancers. Study background: A couple of HPV16-positive patients' cells yielded candidate HPV-specific clones and common motifs.

Some clones are missing from TCRdb's copy, which holds only in-frame ones; the method was immunoSEQ multiplex PCR. Seen here are 30,000 to 40,000 clones, roughly 90% observed once, and the top ten hold roughly 3.6%. The length of the CDR3 is 15 residues. V lost 10 bases, J lost 4 bases, and 20 bases lay in between. The germline V gene has CDR1 SGHVT and CDR2 SQSDAQ. The material was blood, obtained from a patient who underwent chemoradiotherapy. This rearrangement joins TRBV7-4 to TRBJ1-5; maybe TRBD1 (6 bases). The TCR comes from a human donor with HPV-associated anogenital cancer. The CDR3 loop reads CATWRPSRGNQPQHF. The CDR3 region has the DNA TGTGCCACCTGGCGGCCTTCGAGGGGGAATCAGCCCCAGCATTTT.